Shown below are 11 T cell receptor beta chains from a single sample sequenced in a study of T cells in Graves' hyperthyroidism and ophthalmopathy. The investigators amplified TCR beta CDR3 regions from RNA transcripts. First-round RT-PCR targeting the TCR CDR3 was performed with the HTBI primer set. TCRdb re-analysed the multiplex PCR reads in MiXCR, keeping a single row per CDR3 protein. The sample contains roughly 510,000 distinct CDR3 sequences, roughly 20% of which appear only once. Sequenced input: blood. These receptors originate from a man aged 18 to 30 with Graves' hyperthyroidism.

The sample holds many counts of this clonotype. The CDR3 protein is CASSLGQKDTIYF. CDR3 nucleotide sequence: TGTGCCAGCAGTTTAGGACAGAAGGACACCATATATTTT. The chain is built from TRBV28 and TRBJ1-3, with D possibly TRBD1 on 6 matching bases. This CDR3 contains 13 residues. Trimming removed 2 bases at V and 8 bases at J, with 10 bases between. The V gene's germline CDR1 is MDHEN and CDR2 SYDVKM.

As regards this clonotype: A single base separates this from a much larger clone, so it may be a read error. V usage is TRBV30 and J usage is TRBJ2-7; D unresolved. Germline V gene lookup returns CDR1 GTSNPN and CDR2 SVGIG (reference sequence). The CDR3 covers 14 residues. CDR3 region: CAWSVVGLTYERYF. The CDR3, as DNA: TGTGCCTGGAGTGTTGTAGGGCTTACCTACGAGCGGTACTTC.

This clonotype was counted ten times or more. V usage is TRBV2 and J usage is TRBJ1-3; no definite D call. The V end was cut by 4 bases, the J end by 0 bases, with 4 bases between. Per germline, CDR1 SNHLY and CDR2 FYNNEI. CDR3 length: 13 amino acids. The CDR3, as DNA: TGTGCCAGCAGTGGGACCTCTGGAAACACCATATATTTT. Protein sequence: CASSGTSGNTIYF.

This clonotype was seen repeatedly, ten times or more. The V gene is TRBV6-1, the J gene TRBJ1-1; no clear D gene. The germline gives CDR1 MNHNS, CDR2 SASEGT. The CDR3 runs 18 residues. V was trimmed by 3 bases and J by 3 bases, leaving 23 bases between them. In nucleotides, the CDR3 is TGTGCCAGCAGTGAGGCGCGACGTTGGACGGCGGGTCACACTGAAGCTTTCTTT. Amino acid sequence: CASSEARRWTAGHTEAFF.

This clonotype was observed at least ten times. The CDR3 region is CASSEGDRPGYTF. The CDR3 DNA reads TGTGCCAGCAGTGAGGGGGACAGGCCTGGCTACACCTTC. The chain employs TRBV2 and TRBJ1-2, with TRBD1 matching over 8 bases. This CDR3 contains 13 residues. The germline V gene has CDR1 SNHLY and CDR2 FYNNEI. With V trimmed by 3 bases and J by 7 bases, 4 bases remained unmatched.

This clonotype came up a few times. This chain joins TRBV4-1 and TRBJ1-1; D ambiguous. This CDR3 has 15 residues. V lost 1 base, J lost 1 base, and 10 bases lay in between. Looked up from germline, CDR1 is MGHRA and CDR2 is YSYEKL. As DNA, the CDR3 is TGCGCCAGCAGCCAAGGATCCCAAGGGAACACTGAAGCTTTCTTT. Protein sequence: CASSQGSQGNTEAFF.

This clonotype showed up many times. The genes are TRBV20-1 and TRBJ2-5; 9 bases agree with TRBD2. Trimming at V came to 0 bases and at J to 5 bases, leaving 7 bases not matched to a gene. The CDR3 runs to 15 residues. The germline V gene has CDR1 DFQATT and CDR2 SNEGSKA (reference sequence). CDR3 DNA sequence: TGCAGTGCTAGAGATTACGGACTAGCGTACGAGACCCAGTACTTC. Translated: CSARDYGLAYETQYF.

This clonotype was counted between two and nine times. A read error may explain this, as a much larger clone is one base away. This chain links TRBV28 with TRBJ1-1; 8 bases are shared with TRBD1. The CDR3 extends over 13 amino acids. Germline values: CDR1 MDHEN, CDR2 SYDVKM. Here the CDR3 reads CASSETGVAEACF. The CDR3 region has the DNA TGTGCCAGCAGCGAGACAGGGGTGGCTGAAGCTTGCTTT.

This clonotype turned up a few times. This chain uses TRBV28 with TRBJ2-7; weak D call: TRBD1 (6 bases). Germline V lookup: CDR1 MDHEN, CDR2 SYDVKM. The CDR3 has 13 residues. V was cut by 6 bases and J by 3 bases, with 12 bases left in between. The CDR3 DNA follows: TGTGCCAGCAGCTACCCAGGGGTCTACGAGCAGTACTTC. Its translation is CASSYPGVYEQYF.

This clonotype showed up many times. This sequence joins TRBV7-6 and TRBJ2-5; D might be TRBD1 (6 bases). Looked up from germline, CDR1 is SGHVS and CDR2 is FNYEAQ. The CDR3 contains 15 residues. Deletions cut 5 bases from V and 7 bases from J, with 20 bases between. The CDR3, as DNA: TGTGCCAGCAGCCCACCCTCAGGGGATCCAGGGACCCAGTACTTC. It translates to CASSPPSGDPGTQYF.

The chain links TRBV20-1 to TRBJ2-7, with no clear D. The length of the CDR3 is 14 residues. Trimming left V 8 bases short and J 6 bases short, with 23 bases between. Germline V gives CDR1 DFQATT, CDR2 SNEGSKA (reference sequence). DNA for the CDR3: TGCAGTACACTGGGCCCCCGACTTTCGGGCGAGCAGTACTTC. Its protein is CSTLGPRLSGEQYF.